The clone carrying this TCR beta chain was detected a few times. This entry comes from a study of blood T cells in healthy people across ages. The authors ran a second PCR of about 7 to 12 cycles using a sample-barcoded 5' primer and a J-beta primer mix. TCRdb independently ran MiXCR on the 5' RACE reads; one entry per CDR3 protein. The sample records roughly 860,000 distinct CDR3 sequences, about 59% being singletons. The sequenced sample consisted of blood. The TCR sequence derives from a man in his thirties or forties in good health.

The CDR3 nucleotides are TGCAGTGCTAGAGATCAGCAGAACCCTAGAAGGACCCAGTACTTC. It is translated as CSARDQQNPRRTQYF. The V gene is TRBV20-1, the J gene TRBJ2-5, with no clear D. This CDR3 contains 15 residues. V gave up 0 bases and J gave up 7 bases, with 18 bases separating them. CDR1 and CDR2 (germline): DFQATT, SNEGSKA (reference sequence).